A selection of T cell receptor beta chains follows, all from one sample in a study of untreated major depressive disorder. Clones were sequenced by immunoSEQ multiplex PCR, and TCRdb holds only the in-frame ones, with some missing. This sample carries approximately 24,000 clones, 91% of them seen once, and the ten largest clones take 0.7% to 0.85%. The sequenced material came from CD4+ T cells from PBMCs. These receptors all stem from a woman in her twenties or thirties with major depressive disorder. Each CDR3 is given with its conserved first and last residue. Fields, in order: clone size, J gene, V gene, CDR3 protein. For some rows the clone size is stated as once, few or many, or as a class when expanded; others skip it.

>NA|TRBJ1-4|TRBV19
CASRGRDRGSNEKLFF
>NA|TRBJ2-3|TRBV5-1
CASSLAGRSTDTQYF
>once|TRBJ2-6|TRBV7-5
CARNCRESRQSRANVLTF
>NA|TRBJ2-5|TRBV4-2
CASSQALDREETQYF
>NA|TRBJ1-6|TRBV18
CASSPGHPPLHF
>NA|TRBJ2-2|TRBV5-4
CASRSHSGRNTGELFF
>NA|TRBJ1-5|TRBV15
CATSRELERNQPQHF
>NA|TRBJ2-7|TRBV7-8
CASSPPRGLASSYEQYF
>NA|TRBJ2-2|TRBV6-4
CASSPASGGTTGELFF
>NA|TRBJ1-5|TRBV27
CASSFGGQGGNQPQHF
>few|TRBJ2-5|TRBV28
CASSTRLAGDQETQYF
>once|TRBJ2-7|TRBV7-9
CASSSVRHYEQYF
>NA|TRBJ2-3|TRBV10-3
CAIAGATYTDTQYF
>NA|TRBJ1-5|TRBV13
CASSSSAGSNQPQHF
>NA|TRBJ2-1|TRBV5-6
CASSLRPDNNEQFF
>NA|TRBJ1-3|TRBV5-6
CASSFQGHVSGNTIYF
>NA|TRBJ2-1|TRBV5-1
CASSLRTSGGYNEQFF
>NA|TRBJ1-1|TRBV15
CATSREPGSTEAFF
>NA|TRBJ2-7|TRBV29-1
CSVWDRGYSYEQYF
>NA|TRBJ2-2|TRBV18
CASSPTSGDTGELFF
>NA|TRBJ2-1|TRBV5-4
CASSPSGNEQFF
>NA|TRBJ2-7|TRBV29-1
CSVASGTGLYEQYF
>NA|TRBJ2-7|TRBV29-1
CSVLSVDYEQYF
>NA|TRBJ2-5|TRBV29-1
CSVVPLAGDQETQYF
>once|TRBJ1-1|TRBV5-1
CASSLGGQGRPNTEAFF
>NA|TRBJ2-2|TRBV6-1
CASSDRGAGELFF
>NA|TRBJ2-7|TRBV6-5
CASSPRGLSSYEQYF
>NA|TRBJ1-2|TRBV7-2
CASSSQGAAFDYGYTF
>NA|TRBJ1-2|TRBV7-9
CASRESSANYGYTF
>NA|TRBJ2-1|TRBV19
CASSIDLQRGSNEQFF
>NA|TRBJ1-4|TRBV7-8
CASSSLGRKNEKLFF
>NA|TRBJ2-3|TRBV4-1
CASSQVVGQGPTDTQYF
>once|TRBJ1-2|TRBV23-1
CASSLPQYYGYTF
>NA|TRBJ2-1|TRBV2
CASSGLAWGEQFF
>NA|TRBJ2-7|TRBV29-1
CSVGDSPYEQYF
>NA|TRBJ1-1|TRBV15
CATRPTGGLFKAFF
>NA|TRBJ1-2|TRBV11-2
CASSLRTGLNYGYTF
>NA|TRBJ2-1|TRBV19
CASSMKYNEQFF
>NA|TRBJ1-5|TRBV19
CASSRQINQPQHF
>NA|TRBJ1-3|TRBV7-2
CASSSGGGFSGNTIYF
>NA|TRBJ1-4|TRBV5-1
CASSSGQGKLNEKLFF
>NA|TRBJ2-5|TRBV5-1
CASSPPLGRDQETQYF